This TCR beta chain was identified in a study of T cell clonotyping in hematopoietic cell transplantation. Sequenced by immunoSEQ multiplex PCR; TCRdb stores in-frame clones only, minus some. This table has about 43,000 clones, 85% appearing once. The length of the CDR3 is 15 residues. Germline V gene data show CDR1 as SNHLY and CDR2 as FYNNEI. V trimming: 7 bases; J trimming: 3 bases; junction bases outside the gene matches: 6. Of note for this clone: Its antigen is not identified.

Time point here: recipient sample about 28 days before transplant, after cytoreduction. Samples: about 28 days before transplant, then days 30, 100 and 180 after. Whole-study results and caveats: Broader posttransplant TCR repertoire diversity was predicted by graft donor and pretransplant recipient Inverse Simpson Index values. After transplant, recipient diversity fell while pathologically expanded clonotypes grew through day 180. No sorting was done, leaving CD4 and CD8 contributions mixed.

The receptor was derived from a man aged 55 to 69 with acute myeloid leukemia. Some clones in this sample may be carry-over from other donors' samples. This chain uses TRBV2 with TRBJ2-2; 9 bases line up with TRBD1. The sample in question was peripheral blood mononuclear cells, obtained before stem cell transplant. The CDR3 DNA is TGTGCCAGCAATCCGGGACAGGGTTACACCGGGGAGCTGTTTTTT. Translating it yields CASNPGQGYTGELFF.